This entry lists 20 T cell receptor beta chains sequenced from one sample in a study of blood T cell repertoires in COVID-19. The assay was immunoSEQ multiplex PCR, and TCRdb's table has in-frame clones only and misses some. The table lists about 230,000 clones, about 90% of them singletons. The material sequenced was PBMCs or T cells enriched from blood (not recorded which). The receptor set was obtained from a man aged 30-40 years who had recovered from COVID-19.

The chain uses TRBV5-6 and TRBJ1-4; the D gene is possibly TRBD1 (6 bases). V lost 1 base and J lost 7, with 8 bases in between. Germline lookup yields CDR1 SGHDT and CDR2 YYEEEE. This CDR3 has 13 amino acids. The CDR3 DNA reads TGTGCCAGCAGCTTGACAGGGTTTGAAAAACTGTTTTTT. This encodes CASSLTGFEKLFF.

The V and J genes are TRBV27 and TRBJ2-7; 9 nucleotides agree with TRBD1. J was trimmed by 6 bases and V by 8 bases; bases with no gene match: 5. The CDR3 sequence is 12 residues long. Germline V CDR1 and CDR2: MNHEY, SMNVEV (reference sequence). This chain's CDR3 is CASVGTGSEQYF. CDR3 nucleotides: TGTGCCAGCGTGGGGACAGGGAGCGAGCAGTACTTC.

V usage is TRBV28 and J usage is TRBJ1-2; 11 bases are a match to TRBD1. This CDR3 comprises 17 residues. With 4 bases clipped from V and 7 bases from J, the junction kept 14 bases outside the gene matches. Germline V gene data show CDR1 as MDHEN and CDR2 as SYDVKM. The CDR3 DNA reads TGTGCCAGCAGTTCTCCGGGACAGGGGGGTCGGGATGGTGGCTACACCTTC. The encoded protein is CASSSPGQGGRDGGYTF.

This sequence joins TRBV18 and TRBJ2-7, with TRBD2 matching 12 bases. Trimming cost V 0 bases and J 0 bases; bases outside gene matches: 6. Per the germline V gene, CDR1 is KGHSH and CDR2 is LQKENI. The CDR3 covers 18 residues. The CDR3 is CASSPPWTSGASSYEQYF. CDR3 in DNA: TGTGCCAGCTCACCACCTTGGACTAGCGGGGCTAGCTCCTACGAGCAGTACTTC. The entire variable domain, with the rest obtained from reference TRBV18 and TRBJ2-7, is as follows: NAGVMQNPRHLVRRRGQEARLRCSPMKGHSHVYWYRQLPEEGLKFMVYLQKENIIDESGMPKERFSAEFPKEGPSILRIQQVVRGDSAAYFCASSPPWTSGASSYEQYFGPGTRLTVT.

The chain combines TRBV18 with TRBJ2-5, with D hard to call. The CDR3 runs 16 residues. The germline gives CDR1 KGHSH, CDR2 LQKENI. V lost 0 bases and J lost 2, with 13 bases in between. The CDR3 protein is CASSPPRSSLQETQYF. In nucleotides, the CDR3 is TGTGCCAGCTCACCACCTCGGAGTTCCCTTCAAGAGACCCAGTACTTC.

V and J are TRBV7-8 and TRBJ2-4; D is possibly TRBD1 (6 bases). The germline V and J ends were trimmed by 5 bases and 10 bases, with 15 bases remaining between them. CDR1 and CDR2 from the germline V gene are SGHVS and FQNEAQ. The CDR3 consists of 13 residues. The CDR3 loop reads CASSPTTGTIQYF. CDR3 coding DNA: TGTGCCAGCAGCCCGACGACAGGCACGATTCAGTACTTC.

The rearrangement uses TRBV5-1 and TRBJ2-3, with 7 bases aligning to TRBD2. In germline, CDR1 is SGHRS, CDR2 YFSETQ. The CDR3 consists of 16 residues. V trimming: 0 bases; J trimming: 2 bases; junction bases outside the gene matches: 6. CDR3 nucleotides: TGCGCCAGCAGCTTGGGGCCTAGCGGAGACACAGATACGCAGTATTTT. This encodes CASSLGPSGDTDTQYF.

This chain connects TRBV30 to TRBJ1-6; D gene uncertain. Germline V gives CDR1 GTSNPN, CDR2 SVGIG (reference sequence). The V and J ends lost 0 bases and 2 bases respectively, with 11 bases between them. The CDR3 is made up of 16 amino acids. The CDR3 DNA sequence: TGTGCCTGGAGTGTAGGAGGGATCGCCTATAATTCACCCCTCCACTTT. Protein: CAWSVGGIAYNSPLHF. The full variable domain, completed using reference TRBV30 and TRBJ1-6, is SQTIHQWPATLVQPVGSPLSLECTVEGTSNPNLYWYRQAAGRGLQLLFYSVGIGQISSEVPQNLSASRPQDRQFILSSKKLLLSDSGFYLCAWSVGGIAYNSPLHFGNGTRLTVT.

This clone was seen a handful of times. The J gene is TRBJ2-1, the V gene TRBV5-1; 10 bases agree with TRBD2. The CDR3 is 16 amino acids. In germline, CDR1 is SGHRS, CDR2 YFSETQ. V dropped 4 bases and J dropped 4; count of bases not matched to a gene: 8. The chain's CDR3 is CASSVEGLAVYNEQFF. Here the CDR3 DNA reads TGCGCCAGCAGCGTGGAAGGACTAGCGGTTTACAATGAGCAGTTCTTC. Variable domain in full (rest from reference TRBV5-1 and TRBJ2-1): KAGVTQTPRYLIKTRGQQVTLSCSPISGHRSVSWYQQTPGQGLQFLFEYFSETQRNKGNFPGRFSGRQFSNSRSEMNVSTLELGDSALYLCASSVEGLAVYNEQFFGPGTRLTVL.

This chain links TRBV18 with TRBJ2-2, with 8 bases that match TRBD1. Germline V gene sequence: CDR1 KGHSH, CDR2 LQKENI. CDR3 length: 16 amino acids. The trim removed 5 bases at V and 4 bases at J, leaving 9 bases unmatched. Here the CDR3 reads CASSTDRGMATGELFF. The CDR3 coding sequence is TGTGCCAGCTCAACCGACAGGGGTATGGCCACCGGGGAGCTGTTTTTT.

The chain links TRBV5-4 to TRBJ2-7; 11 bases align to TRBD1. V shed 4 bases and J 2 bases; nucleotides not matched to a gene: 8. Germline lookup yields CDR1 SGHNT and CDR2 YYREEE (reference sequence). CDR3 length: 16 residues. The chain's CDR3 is CASSPDRDRGAYEQYF. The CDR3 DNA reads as TGTGCCAGCAGCCCAGACCGGGACAGGGGGGCCTACGAGCAGTACTTC.

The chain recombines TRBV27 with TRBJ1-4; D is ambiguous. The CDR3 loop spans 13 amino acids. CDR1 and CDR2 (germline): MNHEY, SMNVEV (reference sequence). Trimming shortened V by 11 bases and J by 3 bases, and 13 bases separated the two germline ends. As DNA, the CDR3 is TGTGCCGGCGCCCGAGCGGCTAATGAAAAACTGTTTTTT. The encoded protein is CAGARAANEKLFF.

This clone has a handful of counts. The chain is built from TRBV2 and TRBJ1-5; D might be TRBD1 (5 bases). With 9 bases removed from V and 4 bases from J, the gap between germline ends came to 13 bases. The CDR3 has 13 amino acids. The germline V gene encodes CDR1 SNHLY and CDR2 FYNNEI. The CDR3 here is CASSTDNNQPQHF. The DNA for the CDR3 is TGTGCCAGTTCGACAGATAATAATCAGCCCCAGCATTTT.

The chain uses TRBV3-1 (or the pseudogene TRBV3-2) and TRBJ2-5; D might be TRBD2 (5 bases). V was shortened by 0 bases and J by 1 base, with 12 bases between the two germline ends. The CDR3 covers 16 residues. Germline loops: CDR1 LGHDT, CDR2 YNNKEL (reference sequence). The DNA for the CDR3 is TGTGCCAGCAGCCAAGAAAGAGGGTCCCTCCAAGAGACCCAGTACTTC. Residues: CASSQERGSLQETQYF.

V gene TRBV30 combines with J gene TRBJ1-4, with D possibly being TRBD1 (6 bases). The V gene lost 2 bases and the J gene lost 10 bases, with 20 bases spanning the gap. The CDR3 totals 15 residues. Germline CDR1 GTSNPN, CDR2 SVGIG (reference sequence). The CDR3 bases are TGTGCCTGGAGTCCCCCGGACAGCCAGGTTGGAAAACTGTTTTTT. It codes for CAWSPPDSQVGKLFF.

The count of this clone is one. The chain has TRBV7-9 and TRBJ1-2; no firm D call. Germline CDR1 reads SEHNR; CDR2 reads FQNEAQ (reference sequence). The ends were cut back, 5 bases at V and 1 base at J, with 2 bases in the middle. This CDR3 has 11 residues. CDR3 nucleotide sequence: TGTGCCAGCAGCCGTAACTATGGCTACACCTTC. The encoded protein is CASSRNYGYTF.

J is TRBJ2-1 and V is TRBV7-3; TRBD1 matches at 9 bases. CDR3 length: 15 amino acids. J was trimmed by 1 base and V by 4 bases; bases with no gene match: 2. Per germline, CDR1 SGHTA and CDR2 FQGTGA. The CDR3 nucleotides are TGTGCCAGCAGCTACGGGACAGGGTCCTACAATGAGCAGTTCTTC. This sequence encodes CASSYGTGSYNEQFF.

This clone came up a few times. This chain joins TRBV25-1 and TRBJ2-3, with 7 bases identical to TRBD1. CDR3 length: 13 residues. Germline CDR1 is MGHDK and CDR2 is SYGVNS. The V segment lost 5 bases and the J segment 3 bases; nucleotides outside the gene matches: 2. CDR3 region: CASSSTGTDTQYF. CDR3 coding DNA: TGTGCCAGCAGTTCGACAGGGACAGATACGCAGTATTTT. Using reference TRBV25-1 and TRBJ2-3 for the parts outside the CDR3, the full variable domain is EADIYQTPRYLVIGTGKKITLECSQTMGHDKMYWYQQDPGMELHLIHYSYGVNSTEKGDLSSESTVSRIRTEHFPLTLESARPSHTSQYLCASSSTGTDTQYFGPGTRLTVL.

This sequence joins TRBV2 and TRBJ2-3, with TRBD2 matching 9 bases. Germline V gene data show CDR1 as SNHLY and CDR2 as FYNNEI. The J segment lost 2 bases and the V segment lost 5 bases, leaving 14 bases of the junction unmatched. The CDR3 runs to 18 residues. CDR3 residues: CASSFLLGLALTTDTQYF. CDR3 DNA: TGTGCCAGCAGTTTCTTACTCGGACTAGCGTTAACCACAGATACGCAGTATTTT.

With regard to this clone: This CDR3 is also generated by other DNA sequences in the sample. CDR3 in amino acids: CAWSLAGNQPQHF. CDR3 nucleotides: TGTGCCTGGAGTCTTGCGGGCAATCAGCCCCAGCATTTT. The rearrangement links TRBV30 to TRBJ1-5; D not certain. V was pared by 2 bases and J by 2 bases, with 7 bases between. Per germline, CDR1 GTSNPN and CDR2 SVGIG (reference sequence). There are 13 residues in the CDR3.